Following are 23 T cell receptor beta chains from one sample sequenced in a study of spatial heterogeneity in lung cancer. MiXCR, run by TCRdb on the 5' RACE reads, gives a single entry per CDR3 protein. The table shows some 80,000 distinct CDR3 sequences, with roughly 8% occurring only once. Time point here: sample taken at primary tumor resection. This specimen consisted of PBMCs, obtained at surgery. The receptors shown here come from a male donor with early-stage non-small cell lung cancer.

This chain connects TRBV11-2 to TRBJ2-1, with 7 bases identical to TRBD2. Germline V lookup: CDR1 SGHAT, CDR2 FQNNGV. The CDR3 covers 16 residues. The J segment lost 0 bases and the V segment lost 8 bases, leaving 10 bases of the junction unmatched. The CDR3: CASGSLSGDSYNEQFF. CDR3 sequence (DNA): TGTGCCAGCGGCTCATTAAGCGGGGACTCCTACAATGAGCAGTTCTTC.

The CDR3 loop reads CASSLRRMGTDTQYF. CDR3 DNA: TGTGCCAGCAGCTTGAGGCGGATGGGCACAGATACGCAGTATTTT. This sequence joins TRBV7-2 and TRBJ2-3; the D is unclear. V lost 3 bases, J lost 1 base, and 11 bases lay in between. The CDR3 sequence is 15 residues long. The germline V gene has CDR1 SGHTA and CDR2 FQGNSA.

In this sample, this clonotype turned up many times. J is TRBJ2-4 and V is TRBV6-1; TRBD1 is a possible D gene (6 bases). Germline V gives CDR1 MNHNS, CDR2 SASEGT. V lost 8 bases to trimming and J lost 1 base, with 9 bases between them. This CDR3 has 13 residues. The CDR3 spells CASQGLAKNIQYF. CDR3 nucleotides: TGTGCCAGCCAGGGGTTGGCCAAAAACATTCAGTACTTC.

This clonotype was observed a few times. The V and J genes are TRBV30 and TRBJ1-1; 8 positions agree with TRBD1. The ends lost 2 bases at V and 6 bases at J; junction bases unmatched: 5. The CDR3 contains 13 residues. CDR1 and CDR2 (germline): GTSNPN, SVGIG (reference sequence). The chain's CDR3 is CAWSWDRTAEAFF. The CDR3 DNA reads TGTGCCTGGAGTTGGGACAGGACCGCTGAAGCTTTCTTT.

This clonotype was seen repeatedly, ten times or more. V is TRBV25-1 and J is TRBJ2-1; TRBD1 aligns across 8 bases. V lost 9 bases, J lost 7 bases, and 8 bases stayed unmatched. The CDR3 runs 13 residues. The germline CDR1 and CDR2 sequences are MGHDK and SYGVNS. The DNA for the CDR3 is TGTGCCAGTGCGTCGGGACAGGTTAATGAGCAGTTCTTC. The encoded protein is CASASGQVNEQFF.

V gene TRBV4-2 combines with J gene TRBJ2-5; the D call may be TRBD1 or TRBD2 (6 bases each). V lost 0 bases, J lost 7 bases, and 21 bases lay in between. Germline V gene data show CDR1 as LGHNA and CDR2 as YNFKEQ. This CDR3 is built from 17 residues. CDR3 DNA: TGTGCCAGCAGCCAAGATCAACTAGCACATGAGGGGGGGACCCAGTACTTC. Translating it yields CASSQDQLAHEGGTQYF.

This clonotype was seen a few times. The chain links TRBV4-2 to TRBJ1-5; D call uncertain. CDR1 is LGHNA, CDR2 YNFKEQ, per germline. V gave up 0 bases and J gave up 3 bases, with 9 bases separating them. This CDR3 is 15 amino acids long. The CDR3: CASSQDGLNNQPQHF. DNA for the CDR3: TGTGCCAGCAGCCAAGATGGGCTTAACAATCAGCCCCAGCATTTT.

The sample holds a few counts of this clonotype. This sequence joins TRBV4-2 and TRBJ2-2; 8 nucleotides line up with TRBD2. Trimming took 2 bases from V and 7 from J; bases not matched to a gene: 6. In germline, CDR1 is LGHNA, CDR2 YNFKEQ. CDR3 length equals 15 residues. CDR3 nucleotides: TGTGCCAGCAGCCAACTCACTAGCGGCGGCGGGGAGCTGTTTTTT. This encodes CASSQLTSGGGELFF.

The rearrangement uses TRBV7-9 and TRBJ1-4, with a tentative D call TRBD1 (6 bases). Trimming cost V 4 bases and J 6 bases, with 18 bases left between them. The V gene's germline CDR1 is SEHNR and CDR2 FQNEAQ (reference sequence). There are 16 residues in the CDR3. The CDR3: CASSWSGAGVYEKLFF. The CDR3 DNA follows: TGTGCCAGCAGCTGGTCAGGGGCGGGAGTGTATGAAAAACTGTTTTTT.

The CDR3 coding sequence is TGTGCCAGCAGCCCTGGCGGAGGGGCCCCCTACGAGCAGTACTTC. This sequence encodes CASSPGGGAPYEQYF. This rearrangement joins TRBV5-6 to TRBJ2-7; D might be TRBD2 (6 bases). V shed 4 bases and J shed 2 bases, with 16 bases lying between them. The CDR3 has 15 residues. Germline CDR1 is SGHDT and CDR2 is YYEEEE.

This clonotype was seen ten or more times. The chain carries TRBV29-1 and TRBJ2-1, with unresolved D. This CDR3 is built from 13 residues. Germline values: CDR1 SQVTM, CDR2 ANQGSEA. The germline V and J ends were trimmed by 4 bases and 0 bases, with 7 bases remaining between them. The CDR3 region is CSVAQISYNEQFF. The CDR3 DNA reads TGCAGCGTTGCCCAAATCTCCTACAATGAGCAGTTCTTC.

This clonotype was detected many times. The rearrangement uses TRBV5-6 and TRBJ2-1, with no clear D. Looked up from germline, CDR1 is SGHDT and CDR2 is YYEEEE. The CDR3 has 15 residues. Trimming pared 0 bases from V and 2 bases from J, leaving 9 bases between. In DNA form, the CDR3 reads TGTGCCAGCAGCTTGGAGGAAGGGACCTACAATGAGCAGTTCTTC. It codes for CASSLEEGTYNEQFF.

In the case of this clonotype: A much larger clone sits a single nucleotide away, making a read error possible. This rearrangement joins TRBV3-1 to TRBJ2-7; D possibly corresponds to TRBD1 (6 bases). Germline CDR1 reads LGHDT; CDR2 reads YNNKEL (reference sequence). Trimming cost V 3 bases and J 6 bases, with 12 bases left between them. The CDR3 runs to 13 residues. The CDR3 region has the DNA TGTGCCAGCAGCCATCTCGGGACACCCGAGCAGTACTTC. This gives the protein CASSHLGTPEQYF.

This clonotype was detected only a few times. The rearrangement joins TRBV4-2 to TRBJ2-1, with D possibly matching TRBD2 (6 bases). Germline CDR1 reads LGHNA; CDR2 reads YNFKEQ. This CDR3 is built from 13 residues. Trimming pared 4 bases from V and 8 bases from J, leaving 12 bases between. The CDR3 here is CASSLGGADEQFF. CDR3 coding DNA: TGTGCCAGCAGCCTAGGAGGGGCGGATGAGCAGTTCTTC.

The rearrangement uses TRBV5-1 and TRBJ2-1; TRBD1 agrees at 9 bases. With V trimmed by 7 bases and J by 4 bases, 6 bases remained unmatched. Looked up from germline, CDR1 is SGHRS and CDR2 is YFSETQ. The CDR3 spans 14 residues. The CDR3 coding sequence is TGCGCCAGCGCTACAGGGGGCTGGTACAATGAGCAGTTCTTC. Its protein product is CASATGGWYNEQFF.

The V call is TRBV7-2, the J call TRBJ2-1, with TRBD2 matching 10 bases. In germline, CDR1 is SGHTA, CDR2 FQGNSA. The CDR3 runs to 14 residues. V was clipped by 6 bases and J by 10 bases; unmatched bases: 9. CDR3 loop: CASRPTSGNMEQFF. The CDR3 DNA sequence: TGTGCCAGCAGACCAACTAGCGGGAATATGGAGCAGTTCTTC.

Ten or more counts support this clonotype. V gene TRBV5-1 combines with J gene TRBJ2-7, with 10 positions matching TRBD2. Losses at the gene ends were 7 bases for V and 0 bases for J; bases not matched to a gene: 4. Germline loops: CDR1 SGHRS, CDR2 YFSETQ. The CDR3 is 14 residues long. This chain's CDR3 is CASQAGGSSYEQYF. The CDR3 DNA reads TGCGCCAGCCAAGCGGGAGGGAGCTCCTACGAGCAGTACTTC.

This clonotype was seen ten or more times. The CDR3 spells CATETGYNEQYF. In DNA, the CDR3 is TGTGCCACCGAGACAGGGTACAACGAGCAGTACTTC. This sequence joins TRBV7-9 and TRBJ2-7, with 7 bases identical to TRBD1. Per germline, CDR1 SEHNR and CDR2 FQNEAQ (reference sequence). With V trimmed by 10 bases and J by 5 bases, 8 bases remained unmatched. The CDR3 has 12 amino acids.

This clonotype was detected ten times or more. This chain joins TRBV11-2 and TRBJ2-1; 8 bases map to TRBD1. The CDR3 covers 13 residues. Trimming took 5 bases from V and 9 from J; bases not matched to a gene: 6. Germline CDR1 is SGHAT and CDR2 is FQNNGV. The CDR3 nucleotides are TGTGCCAGCAGCGGACAGGGTCCGCTTGAGCAGTTCTTC. Protein sequence: CASSGQGPLEQFF.

This clonotype was seen a few times. V and J are TRBV18 and TRBJ1-1; TRBD1 matches 7 bases. Germline V CDR1 and CDR2: KGHSH, LQKENI. This CDR3 is built from 15 residues. Unmatched junction bases numbered 7, after V lost 3 bases and J lost 3 bases. CDR3 sequence: CASSPKTGSDTEAFF. As DNA, the CDR3 is TGTGCCAGCTCACCCAAGACAGGGTCGGACACTGAAGCTTTCTTT.

V and J are TRBV5-1 and TRBJ2-2; perhaps D is TRBD1 or TRBD2 (5 bases each). The length of the CDR3 is 16 residues. CDR1 is SGHRS, CDR2 YFSETQ, per germline. V was trimmed by 1 base and J by 8 bases, leaving 18 bases between them. The CDR3 nucleotides read TGCGCCAGCAGCTTGTATGCACCGGGACGATCGGGGGAGCTGTTTTTT. As protein: CASSLYAPGRSGELFF.

This clonotype came up many times. The rearrangement links TRBV2 to TRBJ2-7; 8 bases map to TRBD2. V trimming: 4 bases; J trimming: 0 bases; junction bases outside the gene matches: 2. In germline, CDR1 is SNHLY, CDR2 FYNNEI. The CDR3 has 14 amino acids. CDR3 residues: CASSGLASSYEQYF. The DNA of the CDR3 is TGTGCCAGCAGTGGACTAGCGAGCTCCTACGAGCAGTACTTC.

This clonotype was seen repeatedly, ten times or more. The chain joins TRBV5-6 to TRBJ2-4; 7 bases are a match to TRBD2. V shed 1 base and J 10 bases; nucleotides not matched to a gene: 8. This CDR3 spans 14 amino acids. Germline CDR1 SGHDT, CDR2 YYEEEE. This chain's CDR3 is CASSLLSSGGIQYF. The CDR3 DNA sequence: TGTGCCAGCAGCTTGTTGTCTAGCGGAGGGATTCAGTACTTC.